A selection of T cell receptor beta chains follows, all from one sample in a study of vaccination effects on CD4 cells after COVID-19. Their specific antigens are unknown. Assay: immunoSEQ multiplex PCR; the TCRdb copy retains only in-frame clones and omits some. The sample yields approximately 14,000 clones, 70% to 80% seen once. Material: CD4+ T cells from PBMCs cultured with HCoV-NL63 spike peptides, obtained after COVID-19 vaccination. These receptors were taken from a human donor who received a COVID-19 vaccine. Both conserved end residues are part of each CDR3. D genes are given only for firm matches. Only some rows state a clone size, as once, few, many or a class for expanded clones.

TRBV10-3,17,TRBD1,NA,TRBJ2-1,CAIGQGRVESSYNEQFF,TGTGCCATCGGACAGGGGAGGGTGGAGAGCTCCTACAATGAGCAGTTCTTC
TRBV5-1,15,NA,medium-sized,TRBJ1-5,CASSLVPGGNQPQHF,TGCGCCAGCAGCTTGGTGCCAGGGGGCAATCAGCCCCAGCATTTT
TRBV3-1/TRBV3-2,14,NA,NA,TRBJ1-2,CASSQVGEGGGYTF,TGTGCCAGCAGCCAAGTAGGAGAGGGGGGCGGCTACACCTTC
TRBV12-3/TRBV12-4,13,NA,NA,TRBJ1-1,CASSRDRNTEAFF,TGTGCCAGCAGCCGTGACAGGAACACTGAAGCTTTCTTT
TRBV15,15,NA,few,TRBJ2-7,CATSTVALTTAEQYF,TGTGCCACCAGCACCGTGGCACTTACCACCGCCGAGCAGTACTTC
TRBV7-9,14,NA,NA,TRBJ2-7,CASSSTGRSYEQYF,TGTGCCAGCAGCTCTACGGGACGGTCCTACGAGCAGTACTTC
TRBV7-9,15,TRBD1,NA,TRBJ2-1,CASSPDRGSYNEQFF,TGTGCCAGCAGCCCGGACAGGGGCTCCTACAATGAGCAGTTCTTC
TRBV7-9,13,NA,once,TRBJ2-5,CASSPRRGTRAYF,TGTGCCAGCAGCCCCCGGCGGGGCACCAGGGCGTACTTC
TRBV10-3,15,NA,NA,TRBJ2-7,CAISESTGAGYEQYF,TGTGCCATCAGTGAGTCGACGGGGGCGGGCTACGAGCAGTACTTC
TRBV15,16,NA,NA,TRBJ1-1,CATRYWGRVVETEAFF,TGTGCCACCAGATATTGGGGCAGGGTGGTTGAGACTGAAGCTTTCTTT
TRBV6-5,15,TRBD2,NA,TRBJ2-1,CASRLGGSSYNEQFF,TGTGCCAGCCGGCTTGGCGGGAGTTCCTACAATGAGCAGTTCTTC
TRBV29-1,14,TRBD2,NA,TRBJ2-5,CSVRAGGSLRAQYF,TGCAGCGTTCGGGCGGGGGGCTCGTTGCGGGCCCAGTACTTC
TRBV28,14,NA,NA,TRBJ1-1,CASSYSGLNTEAFF,TGTGCCAGCAGTTACTCAGGCTTGAACACTGAAGCTTTCTTT
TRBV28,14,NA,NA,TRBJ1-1,CASSTGGLNTEAFF,TGTGCCAGCAGTACGGGGGGGTTGAACACTGAAGCTTTCTTT
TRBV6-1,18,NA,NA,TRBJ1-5,CASSGQFSGSHSNQPQHF,TGTGCCAGCAGTGGGCAATTTTCGGGCAGCCATAGCAATCAGCCCCAGCATTTT
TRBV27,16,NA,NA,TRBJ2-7,CASRAAAVGQTYEQYF,TGTGCCAGCAGAGCAGCCGCAGTCGGACAGACCTACGAGCAGTACTTC
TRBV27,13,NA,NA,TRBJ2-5,CASSPRDKETQYF,TGTGCCAGCAGTCCCCGGGACAAAGAGACCCAGTACTTC
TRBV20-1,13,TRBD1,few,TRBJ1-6,CSANEDRGSPLHF,TGCAGTGCTAATGAGGACAGGGGTTCACCCCTCCACTTT
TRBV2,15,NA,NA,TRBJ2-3,CASSTDRGHTDTQYF,TGTGCCAGCAGTACGGACCGGGGGCACACAGATACGCAGTATTTT
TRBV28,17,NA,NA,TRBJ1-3,CASSLSVGANSGNTIYF,TGTGCCAGCAGTTTATCGGTTGGGGCCAACTCTGGAAACACCATATATTTT
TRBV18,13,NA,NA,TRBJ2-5,CASSRSREETQYF,TGTGCCAGCTCACGGTCTAGGGAAGAGACCCAGTACTTC
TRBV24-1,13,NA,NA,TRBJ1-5,CATSGVGNQPQHF,TGTGCCACCAGTGGAGTTGGCAATCAGCCCCAGCATTTT
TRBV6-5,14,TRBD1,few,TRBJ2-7,CASSGTGEVGEQYF,TGTGCCAGCAGCGGGACAGGGGAGGTTGGCGAGCAGTACTTC
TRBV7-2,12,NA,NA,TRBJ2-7,CASSYGGSEQYF,TGTGCCAGCAGTTACGGGGGTTCCGAGCAGTACTTC
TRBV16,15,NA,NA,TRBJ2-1,CASSPLRVPGHEQFF,TGTGCCAGCAGCCCCCTAAGGGTTCCCGGGCATGAGCAGTTCTTC
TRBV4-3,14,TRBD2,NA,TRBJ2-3,CASSPSGVTDTQYF,TGCGCCAGCAGCCCTAGCGGGGTAACAGATACGCAGTATTTT
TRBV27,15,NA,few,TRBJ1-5,CASSSYWYSNQPQHF,TGTGCCAGCAGTTCCTACTGGTATAGCAATCAGCCCCAGCATTTT
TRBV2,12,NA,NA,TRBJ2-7,CASGQVSYEQYF,TGTGCCAGCGGGCAGGTCTCCTACGAGCAGTACTTC
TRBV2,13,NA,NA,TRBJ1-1,CAGRTVVNTEAFF,TGTGCCGGTAGGACAGTAGTGAACACTGAAGCTTTCTTT
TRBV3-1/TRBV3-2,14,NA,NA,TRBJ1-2,CASSQDSGGRGYTF,TGTGCCAGCAGCCAAGATTCCGGGGGTCGTGGCTACACCTTC
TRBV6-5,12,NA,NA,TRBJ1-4,CATRDRGVQLFF,TGTGCCACCAGGGATAGGGGTGTACAACTGTTTTTT
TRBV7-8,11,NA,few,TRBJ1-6,CASSERGNLHF,TGTGCCAGCAGCGAGAGGGGGAACCTCCACTTT
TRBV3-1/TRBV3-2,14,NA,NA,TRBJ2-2,CASSQDSLLGELFF,TGTGCCAGCAGCCAAGATTCTCTGCTCGGGGAGCTGTTTTTT
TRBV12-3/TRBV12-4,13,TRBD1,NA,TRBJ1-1,CASSYRGGTEAFF,TGTGCCAGCAGTTACAGGGGGGGCACTGAAGCTTTCTTT
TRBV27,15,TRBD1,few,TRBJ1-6,CASSPDRGHNSPLHF,TGTGCCAGCAGCCCCGACAGGGGTCATAATTCACCCCTCCACTTT
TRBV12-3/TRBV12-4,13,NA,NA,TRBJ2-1,CASSPRAQGEQFF,TGTGCCAGCAGTCCTCGGGCGCAGGGTGAGCAGTTCTTC
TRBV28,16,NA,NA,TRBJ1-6,CASSEPRTVTNSPLHF,TGTGCCAGCAGTGAGCCCCGGACGGTTACAAATTCACCCCTCCACTTT
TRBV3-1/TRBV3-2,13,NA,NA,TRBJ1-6,CASSKVDNSPLHF,TGTGCCAGCAGTAAGGTGGATAATTCACCCCTCCACTTT
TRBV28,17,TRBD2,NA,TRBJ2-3,CASSPPGLAGTTDTQYF,TGTGCCAGCAGCCCTCCCGGACTAGCGGGAACCACAGATACGCAGTATTTT
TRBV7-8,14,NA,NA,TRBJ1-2,CASSSRTDHNGYTF,TGTGCCAGCAGCTCTAGGACAGACCATAATGGCTACACCTTC
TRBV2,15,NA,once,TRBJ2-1,CASSLRGANYNEQFF,TGTGCCAGCAGCCTCCGGGGGGCAAATTACAATGAGCAGTTCTTC
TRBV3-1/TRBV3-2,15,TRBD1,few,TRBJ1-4,CASSLGTGRSEKLFF,TGTGCCAGCAGCCTGGGGACAGGGAGAAGTGAAAAACTGTTTTTT
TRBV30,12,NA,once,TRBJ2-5,CAWSLGGETQYF,TGTGCCTGGAGTCTTGGGGGTGAGACCCAGTACTTC
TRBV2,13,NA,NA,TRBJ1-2,CASTWGGSSGYTF,TGTGCCAGCACCTGGGGGGGGTCGTCGGGCTACACCTTC
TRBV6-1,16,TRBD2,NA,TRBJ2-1,CASSEVGGSSYNEQFF,TGTGCCAGCAGTGAAGTTGGCGGGAGCTCCTACAATGAGCAGTTCTTC
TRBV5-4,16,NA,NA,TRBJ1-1,CASSYLQGLGGTEAFF,TGTGCCAGCAGCTATCTACAGGGTCTCGGGGGCACTGAAGCTTTCTTT
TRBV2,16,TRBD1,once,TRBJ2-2,CASSYAGTENTGELFF,TGTGCCAGCAGTTATGCCGGGACAGAGAACACCGGGGAGCTGTTTTTT
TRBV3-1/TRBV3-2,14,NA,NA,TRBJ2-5,CASSQAGRAKTQYF,TGTGCCAGCAGCCAAGCCGGCAGGGCGAAGACCCAGTACTTC
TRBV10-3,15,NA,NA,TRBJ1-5,CAISDPRLGNQPQHF,TGTGCCATCAGTGACCCCCGACTCGGGAATCAGCCCCAGCATTTT
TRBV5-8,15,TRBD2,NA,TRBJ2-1,CASSLLLAGGHEQFF,TGTGCCAGCAGCTTACTTCTGGCGGGAGGCCATGAGCAGTTCTTC
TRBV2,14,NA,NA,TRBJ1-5,CASSKGADNQPQHF,TGTGCCAGCAGCAAAGGGGCGGACAATCAGCCCCAGCATTTT
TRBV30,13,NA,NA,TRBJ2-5,CAWSVRTRETQYF,TGTGCCTGGAGTGTAAGGACAAGAGAGACCCAGTACTTC
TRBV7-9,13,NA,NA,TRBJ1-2,CASSITGLDGYTF,TGTGCCAGCAGCATTACAGGGTTGGATGGCTACACCTTC
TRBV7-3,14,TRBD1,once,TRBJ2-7,CASSPPGQGGEQYF,TGTGCCAGCAGCCCCCCCGGACAGGGGGGCGAGCAGTACTTC